Listed here is a single T cell receptor (beta chain). The data belong to a study of blood T cell repertoires in COVID-19. The V segment lost 0 bases and the J segment 4 bases; nucleotides outside the gene matches: 7. Germline assignment: CDR1 SGHRS and CDR2 YFSETQ. The CDR3 is made up of 16 amino acids. Under the authors' procedure: Reference gene primer amplification in the assay estimated nucleated cell counts. Measured with immunoSEQ multiplex PCR; TCRdb has only the in-frame clones, and not every one. D and trimming were read from the DNA, whereas the V and J calls and clone size are those reported in that table. The data hold 250,000 to 300,000 clones, with roughly 88% observed a single time.

The sequencing sample was made of peripheral blood. This chain connects TRBV5-1 to TRBJ2-1; 7 positions match TRBD2. This TCR was recovered from a woman aged 30 to 39 with active or convalescent COVID-19. CDR3 residues: CASSLVSGVGYNEQFF. For the CDR3, the DNA is TGCGCCAGCAGCTTGGTGAGCGGGGTCGGTTACAATGAGCAGTTCTTC.